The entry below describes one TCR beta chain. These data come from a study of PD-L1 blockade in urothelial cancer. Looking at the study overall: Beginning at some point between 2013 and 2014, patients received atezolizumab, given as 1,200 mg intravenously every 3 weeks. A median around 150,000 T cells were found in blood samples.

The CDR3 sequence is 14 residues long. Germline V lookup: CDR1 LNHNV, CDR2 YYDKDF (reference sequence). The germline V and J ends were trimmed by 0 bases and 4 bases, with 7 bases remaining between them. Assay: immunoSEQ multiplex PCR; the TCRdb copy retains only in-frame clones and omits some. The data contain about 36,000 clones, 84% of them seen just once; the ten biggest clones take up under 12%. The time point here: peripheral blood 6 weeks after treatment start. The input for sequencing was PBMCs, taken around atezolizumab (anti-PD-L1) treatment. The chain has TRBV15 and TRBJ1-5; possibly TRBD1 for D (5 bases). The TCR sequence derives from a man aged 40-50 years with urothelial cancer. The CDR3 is CATSREGDNQPQHF. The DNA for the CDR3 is TGTGCCACCAGCAGAGAAGGGGATAATCAGCCCCAGCATTTT.